The clone carrying this T cell receptor (beta chain) has a single count. The antigen remains unidentified. V shed 5 bases, J shed 7 bases, and the junction held 16 bases outside the gene matches. Germline V gives CDR1 MGHDK, CDR2 SYGVNS. This CDR3 has 17 residues. The data originate from a study of Graves' ophthalmopathy and Graves' hyperthyroidism. Beta-chain TCR CDR3 regions were amplified from RNA transcripts. An initial RT-PCR round employing HTBI primers preceded a second-round multiplex PCR. One entry per CDR3 protein results from TCRdb running MiXCR on the multiplex PCR reads. The profile shows around 670,000 distinct CDR3 sequences, approximately 40% of them singletons. General study results and limits: Among expanded thyroid clonotypes above 0.001 frequency, most also occurred in blood.

The chain employs TRBV25-1 and TRBJ2-2, with 7 bases identical to TRBD2. The sample comprised peripheral blood. This TCR was sampled from an adult man with Graves' ophthalmopathy. The DNA of the CDR3 is TGTGCCAGCAGTCGATTACCGGGGAGGGCCGTTGTCGGGGAGCTGTTTTTT. Its protein product is CASSRLPGRAVVGELFF.